This T cell receptor (beta chain) was obtained from a study of cytomegalovirus exposure and HLA in healthy donors. The PCR employed 60 Vbeta primers together with 13 Jbeta primers. Using immunoSEQ multiplex PCR, the repertoire was profiled, and TCRdb retains in-frame clones only, with some absent. The sample has hundreds of thousands of clones; roughly 82% are singletons. This TCR was recovered from a man in his forties in good health and CMV-seropositive. Sequenced sample: PBMCs.

The DNA of the CDR3 is TGTGCCAGCTCACCTCCCGACACACCCCAAGAGACCCAGTACTTC. Translated, it gives CASSPPDTPQETQYF. This chain uses TRBV18 with TRBJ2-5; D is ambiguous. The germline V and J ends were trimmed by 3 bases and 1 base, with 12 bases remaining between them. This CDR3 contains 15 residues. Germline V gene data show CDR1 as KGHSH and CDR2 as LQKENI.